Listed below are T cell receptor beta chains from one sample, sequenced in a study of blood T cell repertoires in COVID-19. Generated by immunoSEQ multiplex PCR, the TCRdb table keeps only in-frame clones and is missing some. Counted here are some 150,000 clones, 70% to 90% occurring once; the ten biggest clones make up approximately 10%. Sequencing input: peripheral blood. The receptor source for this set is an elderly woman with acute or convalescent COVID-19. CDR3s include the opening cysteine and the closing phenylalanine or tryptophan. A D gene is named only where the DNA matches it firmly. Rows may omit the clone size; those that give it use once, few, many or a size class.

cdr3_length clone_size d_call j_call v_call cdr3_nt cdr3_aa
15 - - TRBJ1-3 TRBV7-3 TGTGCCAGCAGCTTAAGTCCCGAGAGTGGAAACACCATATATTTT CASSLSPESGNTIYF
13 - TRBD1 TRBJ1-5 TRBV2 TGTGCCAGCAGGGGGACAGGGGATCAGCCCCAGCATTTT CASRGTGDQPQHF
13 once - TRBJ2-5 TRBV5-1 TGCGCCAGCAGCTTCCCAGGGTACGAGACCCAGTACTTC CASSFPGYETQYF
14 - - TRBJ1-1 TRBV5-1 TGCGCCAGCAGCCCCCGGGGGGGGTACACTGAAGCTTTCTTT CASSPRGGYTEAFF
16 once TRBD2 TRBJ2-5 TRBV9 TGTGCCAGCAGCCCCCGACTAGCGGGGGGCCAAGAGACCCAGTACTTC CASSPRLAGGQETQYF
13 - - TRBJ2-7 TRBV10-3 TGTGCCATCAGTGGGGCCCCTCTTTACGAGCAGTACTTC CAISGAPLYEQYF
15 - - TRBJ1-2 TRBV5-6 TGTGCCAGCAGCTTGGCTCCAGTAAAAAACTATGGCTACACCTTC CASSLAPVKNYGYTF
15 - - TRBJ2-1 TRBV9 TGTGCCAGCAGCGTGTACAGGGGGGGTTACAATGAGCAGTTCTTC CASSVYRGGYNEQFF
15 - TRBD2 TRBJ2-3 TRBV30 TGTGCCTGGAGCCGTAGCGGGGCCTCCACAGATACGCAGTATTTT CAWSRSGASTDTQYF
15 - TRBD1 TRBJ2-5 TRBV30 TGTGCCTGGTCAACCGGGACAGGGGGACAAGAGACCCAGTACTTC CAWSTGTGGQETQYF
15 - - TRBJ1-5 TRBV3-1/TRBV3-2 TGTGCCAGCAGCCAAGGGGACACTTGGGGTCAGCCCCAGCATTTT CASSQGDTWGQPQHF
13 - - TRBJ1-2 TRBV18 TGTGCCAGCTCACCACAAGGGGTGGAGGGCTACACCTTC CASSPQGVEGYTF
14 - - TRBJ1-4 TRBV5-4 TGTGCCAGCAGCAGCCAGGGTTCTAATGAAAAACTGTTTTTT CASSSQGSNEKLFF
18 - TRBD1 TRBJ2-2 TRBV5-1 TGCGCCAGCAGCAAACGGACAGGGGGCGCAAAGGACACCGGGGAGCTGTTTTTT CASSKRTGGAKDTGELFF
15 once TRBD2 TRBJ2-2 TRBV2 TGTGCCAGCAGGAGACTAGCGGGGCGTACCGGGGAGCTGTTTTTT CASRRLAGRTGELFF
13 - TRBD1 TRBJ1-1 TRBV5-1 TGCGCCAGCAGCCGCTCCGACAGGGACTCTAAGCTTTTT CASSRSDRDSKLF
17 - TRBD1 TRBJ2-7 TRBV10-3 TGTGCCATCAGTGCCCCCCTGACCGGGACAGGGGGCTCCGAGCAGTACTTC CAISAPLTGTGGSEQYF
17 - TRBD1 TRBJ1-6 TRBV5-4 TGTGCCAGCAGCTTGGATCCCACCCGGGACAGGGGTTCACCCCTCCACTTT CASSLDPTRDRGSPLHF
18 - TRBD1 TRBJ2-2 TRBV24-1 TGTGCCACCAGTGATTTGAACAGGGGATCGACGAACACCGGGGAGCTGTTTTTT CATSDLNRGSTNTGELFF
17 - TRBD1 TRBJ1-1 TRBV5-1 TGCGCCAGCAGCTCTGCCGGGACAGGTGGGTTTGGAACTGAAGCTTTCTTT CASSSAGTGGFGTEAFF
17 - TRBD2 TRBJ2-5 TRBV5-1 TGCGCCAGCAGCTTGGCGGCTAGCGGGGGGGGTCAAGAGACCCAGTACTTC CASSLAASGGGQETQYF
17 - TRBD1 TRBJ1-4 TRBV9 TGTGCCAGCAGCGTAGGCCCGAACAGGGGGTATAATGAAAAACTGTTTTTT CASSVGPNRGYNEKLFF
15 - TRBD2 TRBJ2-5 TRBV6-2/TRBV6-3 TGTGCCAGCAGTCGGGGACTAGCGTTGATGGAGACCCAGTACTTC CASSRGLALMETQYF
15 - - TRBJ2-5 TRBV5-1 TGCGCCAGCAGCCCAGGGACTCGCCCCCAAGAGACCCAGTACTTC CASSPGTRPQETQYF
13 - - TRBJ1-5 TRBV5-5 TGTGCCAGCAGCTCCTCTAGCAATCAGCCCCAGCATTTT CASSSSSNQPQHF
16 - TRBD1 TRBJ1-3 TRBV5-1 TGCGCCAGCAGCTTTAATCCGACAGGGGATGGAAACACCATATATTTT CASSFNPTGDGNTIYF
15 - - TRBJ1-3 TRBV3-1/TRBV3-2 TGTGCCAGCAGCCAAGATACCCACGGTGGAAACACCATATATTTT CASSQDTHGGNTIYF
18 - TRBD1 TRBJ1-2 TRBV5-1 TGCGCCAGCGCGTTCCGGGACAGGGGCGATCGGCCCAACTATGGCTACACCTTC CASAFRDRGDRPNYGYTF
14 - - TRBJ1-3 TRBV18 TGTGCCAGCTCACCACCGGGGCTAGGAAACACCATATATTTT CASSPPGLGNTIYF